The 13 T cell receptor beta chains below were found in one sample sequenced in a study of blood T cell repertoires in COVID-19. TCRdb's table, derived via immunoSEQ multiplex PCR, lists solely in-frame clones and lacks some. The repertoire holds around 100,000 clones, 90% seen once, with around 5.1% in the top ten. Input material: peripheral blood. The receptors were gathered from a man over 45 with acute or convalescent COVID-19.

This clone was observed a handful of times. This rearrangement joins TRBV9 to TRBJ2-2; D possibly corresponds to TRBD2 (5 bases). This CDR3 region has 13 residues. Germline CDR1 and CDR2: SGDLS and YYNGEE. Deletions cut 3 bases from V and 6 bases from J, with 9 bases between. This CDR3 is CASSGGVAGELFF. The CDR3 DNA is TGTGCCAGCAGCGGGGGAGTTGCCGGGGAGCTGTTTTTT.

This chain joins TRBV19 and TRBJ1-5; 9 bases agree with TRBD1. The ends lost 7 bases at V and 3 bases at J; junction bases unmatched: 7. This CDR3 comprises 15 residues. Germline V CDR1 and CDR2: LNHDA, SQIVND (reference sequence). The CDR3 here is CASNMGQGPNQPQHF. DNA for the CDR3: TGTGCCAGTAATATGGGACAGGGCCCCAATCAGCCCCAGCATTTT.

The gene calls are TRBV9 and TRBJ2-1; D unclear. There are 14 residues in the CDR3. Trimming shortened V by 3 bases and J by 1 base, and 8 bases separated the two germline ends. Germline values: CDR1 SGDLS, CDR2 YYNGEE. CDR3 bases: TGTGCCAGCAGCGCCTGGCAATCCTACAATGAGCAGTTCTTC. Protein sequence: CASSAWQSYNEQFF.

The chain couples TRBV5-5 to TRBJ2-5; 7 bases are a match to TRBD2. This CDR3 region has 13 residues. Unmatched junction bases numbered 3, after V lost 5 bases and J lost 2 bases. The germline V gene encodes CDR1 SGHKS and CDR2 YYEKEE (reference sequence). The CDR3 region is CASSLGGQETQYF. CDR3 sequence (DNA): TGTGCCAGCAGTCTCGGGGGGCAAGAGACCCAGTACTTC.

The genes are TRBV4-1 and TRBJ2-2; perhaps TRBD2 as D (6 bases). V lost 2 bases and J 0 bases, leaving 13 bases between the germline ends. Looked up from germline, CDR1 is MGHRA and CDR2 is YSYEKL. The CDR3 totals 17 residues. The CDR3 reads CASSQRRLDTNTGELFF. In DNA, the CDR3 is TGCGCCAGCAGCCAACGACGACTAGACACGAACACCGGGGAGCTGTTTTTT.

This sequence joins TRBV7-9 and TRBJ2-2; TRBD1 aligns across 9 bases. Trimming removed 2 bases from V and 4 bases from J; junction bases left unmatched: 8. The CDR3 contains 17 residues. Germline V gene data show CDR1 as SEHNR and CDR2 as FQNEAQ (reference sequence). CDR3 DNA: TGTGCCAGCAGCTTATTTACCGGGACAGGGCCCACCGGGGAGCTGTTTTTT. Residues: CASSLFTGTGPTGELFF. Based on the CDR3 plus reference TRBV7-9 and TRBJ2-2, the full variable domain is DTGVSQNPRHKITKRGQNVTFRCDPISEHNRLYWYRQTLGQGPEFLTYFQNEAQLEKSRLLSDRFSAERPKGSFSTLEIQRTEQGDSAMYLCASSLFTGTGPTGELFFGEGSRLTVL.

This clone occurred once. The chain carries TRBV30 and TRBJ2-5; 7 bases are shared with TRBD1. The CDR3 totals 15 residues. Germline V lookup: CDR1 GTSNPN, CDR2 SVGIG (reference sequence). J gave up 4 bases and V 0 bases, and 8 bases lay outside the gene matches. The CDR3 loop is CAWSVLYRGGETQYF. The CDR3 DNA sequence: TGTGCCTGGAGTGTTCTGTACAGGGGTGGAGAGACCCAGTACTTC.

This sequence joins TRBV7-9 and TRBJ2-1, with D perhaps matching TRBD2 (5 bases). The CDR3 totals 16 residues. The germline V gene encodes CDR1 SEHNR and CDR2 FQNEAQ (reference sequence). V lost 4 bases to trimming and J lost 0 bases, with 13 bases between them. The CDR3 sequence is CASSSPVGSSYNEQFF. CDR3 bases: TGTGCCAGCAGCTCCCCCGTAGGGAGCTCCTACAATGAGCAGTTCTTC.

The chain uses TRBV11-3 and TRBJ2-3; 11 bases align to TRBD2. This CDR3 has 17 residues. V shed 5 bases and J 3 bases; nucleotides not matched to a gene: 10. In germline, CDR1 is SGHNT, CDR2 YENEEA. The CDR3, as DNA: TGTGCCAGCAGCCCTGGACTAGCGGGTATGCGGACAGATACGCAGTATTTT. It yields the protein CASSPGLAGMRTDTQYF.

The rearrangement uses TRBV6-2 or TRBV6-3 and TRBJ1-3; D gene unclear. The CDR3 runs to 16 residues. Germline V gene data show CDR1 as MNHEY and CDR2 as SVGEGT. The V end was cut by 5 bases, the J end by 0 bases, with 14 bases between. DNA for the CDR3: TGTGCCAGCAGTCGCCCGAATTCCTACTCTGGAAACACCATATATTTT. Translated: CASSRPNSYSGNTIYF.

The rearrangement uses TRBV6-6 and TRBJ2-1; 13 bases match TRBD2. The ends lost 6 bases at V and 7 bases at J; junction bases unmatched: 6. The CDR3 length is 15 residues. Germline V gene lookup returns CDR1 MNHNY and CDR2 SVGAGI (reference sequence). As DNA, the CDR3 is TGTGCCAGCAGCTCTGGACTAGCGGGAGTTAATGAGCAGTTCTTC. Translating gives CASSSGLAGVNEQFF.

The gene calls are TRBV18 and TRBJ2-7, with TRBD1 as a possible D gene (6 bases). The germline CDR1 and CDR2 sequences are KGHSH and LQKENI. This CDR3 spans 18 amino acids. Trimming stripped 3 bases from V and 4 bases from J, with 25 bases between. CDR3 residues: CASSPFHVLAGERYEQYF. CDR3 in DNA: TGTGCCAGCTCACCGTTTCATGTGTTGGCAGGGGAACGTTACGAGCAGTACTTC.

The rearrangement links TRBV5-4 to TRBJ2-2; TRBD2 matches at 7 bases. CDR3 length: 14 amino acids. Germline CDR1 and CDR2: SGHNT and YYREEE (reference sequence). V was clipped by 4 bases and J by 4 bases; unmatched bases: 4. DNA for the CDR3: TGTGCCAGCAGCCCGCGCGGGAGCACCGGGGAGCTGTTTTTT. Its translation: CASSPRGSTGELFF.